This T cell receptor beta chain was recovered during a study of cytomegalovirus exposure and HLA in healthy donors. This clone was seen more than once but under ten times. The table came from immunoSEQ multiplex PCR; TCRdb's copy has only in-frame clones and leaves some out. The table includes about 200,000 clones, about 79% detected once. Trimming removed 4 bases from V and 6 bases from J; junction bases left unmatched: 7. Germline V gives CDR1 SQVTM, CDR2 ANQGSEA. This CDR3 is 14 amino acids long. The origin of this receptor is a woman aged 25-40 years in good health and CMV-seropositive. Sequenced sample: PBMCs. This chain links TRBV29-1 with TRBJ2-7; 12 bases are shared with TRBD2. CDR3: CSVVPGLAGREQYF. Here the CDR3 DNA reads TGCAGCGTTGTTCCCGGACTAGCGGGACGCGAGCAGTACTTC.